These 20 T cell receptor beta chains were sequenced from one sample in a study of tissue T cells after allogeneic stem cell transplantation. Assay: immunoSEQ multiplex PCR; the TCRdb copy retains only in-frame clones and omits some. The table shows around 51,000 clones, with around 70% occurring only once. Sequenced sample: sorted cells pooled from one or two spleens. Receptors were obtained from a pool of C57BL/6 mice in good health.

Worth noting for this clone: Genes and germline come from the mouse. The sequenced part of the CDR3 DNA is TGTGCCAGCAGCCAAGAAGGGACTGGGGACTATGAACAGTAC. It is translated as CASSQEGTGDYEQY. The CDR3 reads in full as CASSQEGTGDYEQYF. The chain combines TRBV5 with TRBJ2-7; TRBD2 agrees at 10 bases. With the read ending 1 residue before the CDR3 end, the germline J gene is used to fill in that end. Germline V gene sequence: CDR1 LGHNA, CDR2 YNLKQL (reference sequence). V gave up 0 bases and J gave up 3 bases; unmatched junction bases: 2. This CDR3 contains 15 residues.

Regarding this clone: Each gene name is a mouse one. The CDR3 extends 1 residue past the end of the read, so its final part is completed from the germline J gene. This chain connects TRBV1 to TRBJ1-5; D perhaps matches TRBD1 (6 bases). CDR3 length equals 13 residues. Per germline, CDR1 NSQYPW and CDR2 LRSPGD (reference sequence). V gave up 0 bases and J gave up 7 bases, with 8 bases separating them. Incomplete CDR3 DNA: TGCACCTGCAGTGCAGATGCAGGGGCAGCTCCGCTT. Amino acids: CTCSADAGAAPL. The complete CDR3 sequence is CTCSADAGAAPLF.

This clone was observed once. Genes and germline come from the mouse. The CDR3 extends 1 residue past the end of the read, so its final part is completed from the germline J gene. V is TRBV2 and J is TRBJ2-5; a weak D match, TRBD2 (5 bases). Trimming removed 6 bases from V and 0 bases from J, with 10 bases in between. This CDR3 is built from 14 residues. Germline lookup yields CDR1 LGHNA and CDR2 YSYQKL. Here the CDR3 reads CASSRTNNQDTQYF. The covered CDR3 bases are TGTGCCAGCAGTCGGACTAATAACCAAGACACCCAGTAC.

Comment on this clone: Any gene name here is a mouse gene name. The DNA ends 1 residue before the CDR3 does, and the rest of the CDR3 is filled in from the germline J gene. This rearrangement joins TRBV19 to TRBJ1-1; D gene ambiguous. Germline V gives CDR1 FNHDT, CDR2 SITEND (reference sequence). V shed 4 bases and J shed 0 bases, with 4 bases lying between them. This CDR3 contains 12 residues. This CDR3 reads CASSLTNTEVFF. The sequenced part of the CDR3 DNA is TGTGCCAGCAGTCTAACAAACACAGAAGTCTTC.

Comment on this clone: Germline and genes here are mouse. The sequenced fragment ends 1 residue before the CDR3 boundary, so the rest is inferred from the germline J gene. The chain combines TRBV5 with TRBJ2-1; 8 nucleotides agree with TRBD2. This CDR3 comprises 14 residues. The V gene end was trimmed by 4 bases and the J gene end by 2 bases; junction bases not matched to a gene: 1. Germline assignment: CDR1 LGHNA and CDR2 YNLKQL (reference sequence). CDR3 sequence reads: CASSPDWDYAEQFF. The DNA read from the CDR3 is TGTGCCAGCAGCCCGGACTGGGACTATGCTGAGCAGTTC.

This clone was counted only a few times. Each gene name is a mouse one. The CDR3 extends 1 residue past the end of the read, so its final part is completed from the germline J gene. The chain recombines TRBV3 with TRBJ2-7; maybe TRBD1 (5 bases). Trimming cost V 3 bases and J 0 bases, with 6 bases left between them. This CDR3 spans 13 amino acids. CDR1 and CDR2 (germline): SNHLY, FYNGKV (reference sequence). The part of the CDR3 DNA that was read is TGTGCCAGCAGCTTCGACAGCTCCTATGAACAGTAC. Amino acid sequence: CASSFDSSYEQY. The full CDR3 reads CASSFDSSYEQYF.

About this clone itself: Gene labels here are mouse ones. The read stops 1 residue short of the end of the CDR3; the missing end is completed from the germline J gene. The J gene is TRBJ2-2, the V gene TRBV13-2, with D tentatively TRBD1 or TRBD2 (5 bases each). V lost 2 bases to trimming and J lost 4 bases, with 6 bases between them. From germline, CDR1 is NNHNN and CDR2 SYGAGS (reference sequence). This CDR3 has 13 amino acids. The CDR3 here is CASGEGVTGQLYF. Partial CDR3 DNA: TGTGCCAGCGGTGAGGGGGTCACCGGGCAGCTCTAC.

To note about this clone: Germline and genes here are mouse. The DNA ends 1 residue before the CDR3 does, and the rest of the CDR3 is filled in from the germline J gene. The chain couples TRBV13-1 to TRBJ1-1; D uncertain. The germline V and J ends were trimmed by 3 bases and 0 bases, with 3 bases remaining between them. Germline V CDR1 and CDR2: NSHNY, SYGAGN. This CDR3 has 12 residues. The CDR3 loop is CASSATNTEVFF. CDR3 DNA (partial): TGTGCCAGCAGTGCTACAAACACAGAAGTCTTC.

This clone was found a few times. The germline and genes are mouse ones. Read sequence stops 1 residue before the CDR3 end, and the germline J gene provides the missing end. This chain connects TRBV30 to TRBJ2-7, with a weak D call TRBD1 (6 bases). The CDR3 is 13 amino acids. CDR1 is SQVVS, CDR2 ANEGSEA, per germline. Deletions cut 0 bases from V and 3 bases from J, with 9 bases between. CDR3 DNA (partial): TGTAGTTCTAGAGAGGCAGGGGTCTATGAACAGTAC. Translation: CSSREAGVYEQY. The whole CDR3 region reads CSSREAGVYEQYF.

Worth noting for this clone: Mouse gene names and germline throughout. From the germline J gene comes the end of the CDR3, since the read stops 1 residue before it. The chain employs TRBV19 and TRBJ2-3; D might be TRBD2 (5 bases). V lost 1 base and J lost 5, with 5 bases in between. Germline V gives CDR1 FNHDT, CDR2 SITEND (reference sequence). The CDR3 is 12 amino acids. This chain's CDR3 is CASSILGETLYF. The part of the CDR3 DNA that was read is TGTGCCAGCAGTATACTGGGAGAAACGCTGTAT.

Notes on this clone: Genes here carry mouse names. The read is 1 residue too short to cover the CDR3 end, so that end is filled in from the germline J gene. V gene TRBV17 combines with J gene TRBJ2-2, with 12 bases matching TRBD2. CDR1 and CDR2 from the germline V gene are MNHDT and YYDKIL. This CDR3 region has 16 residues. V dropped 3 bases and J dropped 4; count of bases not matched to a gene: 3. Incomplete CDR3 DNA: TGTGCTAGCAGTAGGACTGGGGGGGCGCTCACCGGGCAGCTCTAC. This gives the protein CASSRTGGALTGQLY. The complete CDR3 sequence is CASSRTGGALTGQLYF.

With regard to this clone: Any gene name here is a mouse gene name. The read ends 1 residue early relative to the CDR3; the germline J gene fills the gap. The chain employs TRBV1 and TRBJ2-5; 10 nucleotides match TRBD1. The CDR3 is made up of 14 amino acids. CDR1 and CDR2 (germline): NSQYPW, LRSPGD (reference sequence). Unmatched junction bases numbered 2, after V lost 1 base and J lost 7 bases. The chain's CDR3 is CTCSAGQGAHTQYF. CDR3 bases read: TGCACCTGCAGTGCAGGACAGGGGGCGCACACCCAGTAC.

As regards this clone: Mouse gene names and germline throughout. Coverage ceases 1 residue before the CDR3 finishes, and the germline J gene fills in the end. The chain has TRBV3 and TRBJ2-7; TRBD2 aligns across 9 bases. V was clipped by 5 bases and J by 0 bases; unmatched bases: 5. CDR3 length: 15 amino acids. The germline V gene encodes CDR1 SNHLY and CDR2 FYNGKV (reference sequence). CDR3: CASSPRLGASYEQYF. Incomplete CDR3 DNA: TGTGCCAGCAGCCCACGACTGGGGGCCTCCTATGAACAGTAC.

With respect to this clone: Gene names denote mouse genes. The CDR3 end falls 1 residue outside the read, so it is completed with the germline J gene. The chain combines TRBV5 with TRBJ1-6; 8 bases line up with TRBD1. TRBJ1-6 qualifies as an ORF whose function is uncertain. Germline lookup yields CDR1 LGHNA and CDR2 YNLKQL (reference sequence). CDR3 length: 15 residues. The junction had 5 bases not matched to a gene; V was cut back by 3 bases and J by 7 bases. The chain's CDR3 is CASSHNQGANSPLYF. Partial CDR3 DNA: TGTGCCAGCAGCCACAATCAGGGGGCGAATTCGCCCCTCTAC.

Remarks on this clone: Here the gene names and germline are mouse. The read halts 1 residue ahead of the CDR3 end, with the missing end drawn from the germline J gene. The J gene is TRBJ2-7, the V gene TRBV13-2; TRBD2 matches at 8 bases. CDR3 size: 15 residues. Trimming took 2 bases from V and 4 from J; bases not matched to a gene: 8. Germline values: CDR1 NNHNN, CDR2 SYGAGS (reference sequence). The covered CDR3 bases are TGTGCCAGCGGTGACCCCAAACTGGGGGCGTATGAACAGTAC. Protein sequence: CASGDPKLGAYEQY. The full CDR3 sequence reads CASGDPKLGAYEQYF.

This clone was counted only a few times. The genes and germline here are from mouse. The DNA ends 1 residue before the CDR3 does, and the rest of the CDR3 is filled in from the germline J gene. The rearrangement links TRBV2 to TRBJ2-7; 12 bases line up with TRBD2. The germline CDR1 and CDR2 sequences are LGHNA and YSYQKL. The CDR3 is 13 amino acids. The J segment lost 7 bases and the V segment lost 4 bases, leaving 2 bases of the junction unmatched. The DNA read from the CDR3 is TGTGCCAGCAGCCGACTGGGGGGGCGAGAACAGTAC. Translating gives CASSRLGGREQY. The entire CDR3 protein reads CASSRLGGREQYF.

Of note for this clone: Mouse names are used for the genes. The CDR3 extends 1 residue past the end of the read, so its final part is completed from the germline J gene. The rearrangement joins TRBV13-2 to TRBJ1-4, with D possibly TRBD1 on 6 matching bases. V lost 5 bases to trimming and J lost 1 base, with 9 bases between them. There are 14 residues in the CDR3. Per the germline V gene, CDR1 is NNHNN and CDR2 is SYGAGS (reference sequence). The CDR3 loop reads CASGRRGSNERLFF. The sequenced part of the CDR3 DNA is TGTGCCAGCGGACGCAGGGGTTCCAACGAAAGATTATTT.

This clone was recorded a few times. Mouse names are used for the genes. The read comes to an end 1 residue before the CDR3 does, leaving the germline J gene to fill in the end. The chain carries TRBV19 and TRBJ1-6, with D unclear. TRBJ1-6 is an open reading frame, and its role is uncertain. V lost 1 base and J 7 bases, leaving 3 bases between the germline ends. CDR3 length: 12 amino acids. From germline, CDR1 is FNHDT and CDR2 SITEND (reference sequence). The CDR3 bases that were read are TGTGCCAGCAGTATACAGAATTCGCCCCTCTAC. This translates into CASSIQNSPLY. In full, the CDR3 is CASSIQNSPLYF.

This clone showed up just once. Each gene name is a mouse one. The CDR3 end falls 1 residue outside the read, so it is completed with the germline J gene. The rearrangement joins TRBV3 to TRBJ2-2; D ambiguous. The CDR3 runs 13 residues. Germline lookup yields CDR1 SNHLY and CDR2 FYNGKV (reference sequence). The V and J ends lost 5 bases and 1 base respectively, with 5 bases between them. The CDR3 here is CASSPLNTGQLYF. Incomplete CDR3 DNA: TGTGCCAGCAGCCCCTTAAACACCGGGCAGCTCTAC.

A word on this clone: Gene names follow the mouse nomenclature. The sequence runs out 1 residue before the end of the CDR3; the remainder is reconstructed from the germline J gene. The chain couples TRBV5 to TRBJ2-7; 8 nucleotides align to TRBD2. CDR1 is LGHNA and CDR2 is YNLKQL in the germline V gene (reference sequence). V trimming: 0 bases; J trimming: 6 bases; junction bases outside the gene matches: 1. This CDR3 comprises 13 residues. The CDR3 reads CASSQDWGVEQYF. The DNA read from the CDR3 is TGTGCCAGCAGCCAAGACTGGGGGGTTGAACAGTAC.